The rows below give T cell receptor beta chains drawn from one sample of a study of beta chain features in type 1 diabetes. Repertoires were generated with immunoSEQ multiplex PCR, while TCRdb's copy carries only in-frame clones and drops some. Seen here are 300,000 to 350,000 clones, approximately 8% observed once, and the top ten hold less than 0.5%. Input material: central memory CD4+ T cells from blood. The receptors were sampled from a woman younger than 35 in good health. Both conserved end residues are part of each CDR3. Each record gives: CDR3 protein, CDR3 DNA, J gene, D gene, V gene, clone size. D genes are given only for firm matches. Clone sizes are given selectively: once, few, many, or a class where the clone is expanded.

CDR3aa: CASSLLSSFTDTQYF
CDR3nt: TGTGCCAGCAGCCTTTTGTCGTCCTTCACAGATACGCAGTATTTT
j_gene: TRBJ2-3
d_gene: NA
v_gene: TRBV14
abundance: NA

CDR3aa: CATPGQPRMAYNEQFF
CDR3nt: TGTGCCACCCCCGGACAGCCTCGTATGGCTTACAATGAGCAGTTCTTC
j_gene: TRBJ2-1
d_gene: NA
v_gene: TRBV15
abundance: NA

CDR3aa: CASSPTGQPQHF
CDR3nt: TGTGCCAGCAGCCCCACGGGTCAGCCCCAGCATTTT
j_gene: TRBJ1-5
d_gene: NA
v_gene: TRBV2
abundance: few

CDR3aa: CASSLQGQASYEQYF
CDR3nt: TGTGCCAGCAGCTTACAGGGACAGGCCAGCTACGAGCAGTACTTC
j_gene: TRBJ2-7
d_gene: TRBD1
v_gene: TRBV7-2
abundance: few

CDR3aa: CSVEVPRSYEQFF
CDR3nt: TGCAGCGTTGAAGTGCCCCGATCCTATGAGCAGTTCTTC
j_gene: TRBJ2-1
d_gene: NA
v_gene: TRBV29-1
abundance: NA

CDR3aa: CASSRQDRNTGELFF
CDR3nt: TGTGCCAGTAGTAGGCAGGACCGAAACACCGGGGAGCTGTTTTTT
j_gene: TRBJ2-2
d_gene: NA
v_gene: TRBV19
abundance: many

CDR3aa: CASGLGGRSNTGELFF
CDR3nt: TGCGCCAGTGGCCTCGGGGGACGGTCGAACACCGGGGAGCTGTTTTTT
j_gene: TRBJ2-2
d_gene: NA
v_gene: TRBV5-1
abundance: NA

CDR3aa: CASSQGRRGYEQYF
CDR3nt: TGTGCCAGCTCACAGGGACGTCGAGGCTACGAGCAGTACTTC
j_gene: TRBJ2-7
d_gene: NA
v_gene: TRBV18
abundance: NA

CDR3aa: CASSYDYTTYEQYF
CDR3nt: TGTGCCAGCAGTTACGACTATACGACTTACGAGCAGTACTTC
j_gene: TRBJ2-7
d_gene: NA
v_gene: TRBV6-5
abundance: few

CDR3aa: CASSLSPPGLAGGFVEQFF
CDR3nt: TGTGCCAGCAGTTTATCCCCTCCGGGACTAGCGGGAGGTTTCGTTGAGCAGTTCTTC
j_gene: TRBJ2-1
d_gene: TRBD2
v_gene: TRBV27
abundance: few

CDR3aa: CASSSLAGLDTQYF
CDR3nt: TGCGCCAGCAGCTCACTAGCGGGGCTGGATACGCAGTATTTT
j_gene: TRBJ2-3
d_gene: TRBD2
v_gene: TRBV5-1
abundance: NA

CDR3aa: CASSGGHNYGYTF
CDR3nt: TGTGCCAGCAGTGGGGGACACAACTATGGCTACACCTTC
j_gene: TRBJ1-2
d_gene: NA
v_gene: TRBV6-1
abundance: NA

CDR3aa: CASSEDQINEQFF
CDR3nt: TGTGCCAGCAGTGAAGACCAAATCAATGAGCAGTTCTTC
j_gene: TRBJ2-1
d_gene: NA
v_gene: TRBV2
abundance: NA

CDR3aa: CASREDSNTGELFF
CDR3nt: TGCGCCAGCAGGGAAGATTCAAACACCGGGGAGCTGTTTTTT
j_gene: TRBJ2-2
d_gene: NA
v_gene: TRBV5-1
abundance: few

CDR3aa: CASRMTSGRGTQYF
CDR3nt: TGTGCCAGCAGGATGACTAGCGGGAGAGGGACCCAGTACTTC
j_gene: TRBJ2-5
d_gene: TRBD2
v_gene: TRBV27
abundance: few

CDR3aa: CASSSLIAGKQYF
CDR3nt: TGTGCCAGCAGCTCTTTAATAGCCGGGAAGCAGTACTTC
j_gene: TRBJ2-7
d_gene: NA
v_gene: TRBV7-9
abundance: NA

CDR3aa: CASSPGGGGALNEKLFF
CDR3nt: TGCGCCAGCAGCCCTGGAGGAGGGGGCGCCTTAAATGAAAAACTGTTTTTT
j_gene: TRBJ1-4
d_gene: TRBD1
v_gene: TRBV5-1
abundance: few

CDR3aa: CASSLDRVGYYGYTF
CDR3nt: TGTGCCAGCAGCTTGGACAGGGTAGGGTACTATGGCTACACCTTC
j_gene: TRBJ1-2
d_gene: NA
v_gene: TRBV5-8
abundance: few

CDR3aa: CASSLRTGGPDIQYF
CDR3nt: TGTGCCAGCAGCTTAAGAACAGGGGGTCCCGACATTCAGTACTTC
j_gene: TRBJ2-4
d_gene: TRBD1
v_gene: TRBV5-4
abundance: NA

CDR3aa: CASSLRTGGNYGYTF
CDR3nt: TGTGCCAGCAGTTTACGGACAGGGGGGAACTATGGCTACACCTTC
j_gene: TRBJ1-2
d_gene: TRBD1
v_gene: TRBV27
abundance: NA

CDR3aa: CASSLVIGTNEQFF
CDR3nt: TGTGCCAGCAGCTTAGTTATTGGGACCAATGAGCAGTTCTTC
j_gene: TRBJ2-1
d_gene: NA
v_gene: TRBV5-4
abundance: NA

CDR3aa: CASSRDRGRETQYF
CDR3nt: TGTGCCAGCAGCAGGGACAGGGGGCGAGAGACCCAGTACTTC
j_gene: TRBJ2-5
d_gene: TRBD1
v_gene: TRBV7-2
abundance: few

CDR3aa: CASSYLDEQFF
CDR3nt: TGTGCCAGCTCGTACTTAGATGAGCAGTTCTTC
j_gene: TRBJ2-1
d_gene: NA
v_gene: TRBV18
abundance: NA

CDR3aa: CASRSARDGAYGYTF
CDR3nt: TGTGCCAGCAGGTCCGCCCGGGACGGTGCCTATGGCTACACCTTC
j_gene: TRBJ1-2
d_gene: NA
v_gene: TRBV6-6
abundance: few

CDR3aa: CASSPQSGGYNEQFF
CDR3nt: TGTGCCAGCAGCCCACAGAGCGGGGGCTACAATGAGCAGTTCTTC
j_gene: TRBJ2-1
d_gene: TRBD2
v_gene: TRBV7-2
abundance: NA

CDR3aa: CASSRDGNLGTEAFF
CDR3nt: TGTGCCAGCAGTCGCGACGGGAACCTTGGCACTGAAGCTTTCTTT
j_gene: TRBJ1-1
d_gene: NA
v_gene: TRBV6-5
abundance: NA

CDR3aa: CASSLETGLAGRFF
CDR3nt: TGTGCCAGCAGCTTAGAGACTGGACTAGCGGGAAGGTTCTTC
j_gene: TRBJ2-1
d_gene: TRBD2
v_gene: TRBV7-9
abundance: few

CDR3aa: CATSRGTGEVNIQYF
CDR3nt: TGTGCCACCAGCAGAGGGACAGGGGAGGTAAACATTCAGTACTTC
j_gene: TRBJ2-4
d_gene: TRBD1
v_gene: TRBV15
abundance: many

CDR3aa: CASSWGPGLAAGELFF
CDR3nt: TGCGCCAGCAGTTGGGGCCCGGGACTAGCGGCCGGGGAGCTGTTTTTT
j_gene: TRBJ2-2
d_gene: TRBD2
v_gene: TRBV5-1
abundance: NA

CDR3aa: CASSRSQGYNEQFF
CDR3nt: TGCGCCAGCAGCAGATCTCAGGGGTACAATGAGCAGTTCTTC
j_gene: TRBJ2-1
d_gene: NA
v_gene: TRBV5-1
abundance: few

CDR3aa: CASSLATGPTLEGETQYF
CDR3nt: TGTGCCAGCAGCCTGGCGACAGGGCCCACACTAGAGGGCGAGACCCAGTACTTC
j_gene: TRBJ2-5
d_gene: TRBD1
v_gene: TRBV5-8
abundance: many